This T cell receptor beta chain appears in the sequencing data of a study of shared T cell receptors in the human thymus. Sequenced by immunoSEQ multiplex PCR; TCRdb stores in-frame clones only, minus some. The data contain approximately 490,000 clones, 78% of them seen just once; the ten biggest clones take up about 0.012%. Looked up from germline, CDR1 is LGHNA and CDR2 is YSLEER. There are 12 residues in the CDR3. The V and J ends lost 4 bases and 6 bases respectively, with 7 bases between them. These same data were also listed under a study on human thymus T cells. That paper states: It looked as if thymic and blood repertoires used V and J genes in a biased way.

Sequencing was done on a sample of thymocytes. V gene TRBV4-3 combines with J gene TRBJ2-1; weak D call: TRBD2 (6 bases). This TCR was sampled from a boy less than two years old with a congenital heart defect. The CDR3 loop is CASSPAGNEQFF. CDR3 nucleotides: TGCGCCAGCAGCCCAGCGGGCAATGAGCAGTTCTTC.